Below are 9 T cell receptor beta chains sequenced from a single sample in a study of blood T cell repertoires in COVID-19. Some clones are missing from TCRdb's copy, which holds only in-frame ones; the method was immunoSEQ multiplex PCR. The sample lists about 220,000 clones; roughly 87% were seen once. Input material: PBMCs or T cells enriched from blood (not recorded which). These receptors all stem from a woman aged 25-40 years with acute COVID-19.

The chain uses TRBV6-2 or TRBV6-3 and TRBJ1-2; 7 bases agree with TRBD1. This CDR3 has 15 amino acids. Germline CDR1 reads MNHEY; CDR2 reads SVGEGT. J gave up 4 bases and V 5 bases, and 10 bases lay outside the gene matches. CDR3 sequence (DNA): TGTGCCAGCAGTGAGGTCGGGGGACAGACCTATGGCTACACCTTC. This translates into CASSEVGGQTYGYTF.

V and J are TRBV6-5 and TRBJ1-2; D is perhaps TRBD1 (6 bases). V dropped 6 bases and J dropped 7 bases, with 12 bases sitting between them. Germline assignment: CDR1 MNHEY and CDR2 SVGAGI. The CDR3 has 12 residues. CDR3 amino acids: CASRPDRRGYTF. CDR3 coding DNA: TGTGCCAGCAGGCCCGACAGGCGTGGCTACACCTTC.

CDR3 protein: CASSYFGSTEEEQYF. CDR3 sequence (DNA): TGTGCCAGCAGTTACTTCGGGTCGACCGAGGAGGAGCAGTACTTC. The V call is TRBV6-2 or TRBV6-3, the J call TRBJ2-7; D unresolved. With 1 base removed from V and 7 bases from J, the gap between germline ends came to 17 bases. The CDR3 is made up of 15 amino acids. CDR1 and CDR2 from the germline V gene are MNHEY and SVGEGT.

This clone was detected a few times. The genes are TRBV6-5 and TRBJ1-3, with D unclear. The CDR3 runs to 15 residues. Germline CDR1 MNHEY, CDR2 SVGAGI. V lost 7 bases to trimming and J lost 1 base, with 14 bases between them. Here the CDR3 reads CASTPGVRSGNTIYF. The CDR3 nucleotides read TGTGCCAGCACCCCCGGGGTTCGGTCTGGAAACACCATATATTTT.

The chain uses TRBV19 and TRBJ2-2; TRBD1 aligns across 7 bases. CDR1 is LNHDA, CDR2 SQIVND, per germline (reference sequence). The V and J ends lost 5 bases and 2 bases, in that order; junction bases with no gene match: 8. There are 16 residues in the CDR3. The CDR3 nucleotides are TGTGCCAGTAGTTTACAGGGGAAACTTAACACCGGGGAGCTGTTTTTT. This encodes CASSLQGKLNTGELFF.

This clone was seen a single time. V and J are TRBV21-1 and TRBJ2-2; the table gives TRBD1 as D, unverified against the DNA. TRBV21-1 is recorded as a pseudogene. The CDR3 consists of 18 residues. This chain's CDR3 is CASSKVRTGATNTGELFF. CDR3 nucleotides: TGTGCCAGCAGCAAAGTCAGGACAGGGGCGACGAACACCGGGGAGCTGTTTTTT.

The gene calls are TRBV3-1 (or the pseudogene TRBV3-2) and TRBJ1-1; D is undetermined. V shed 1 base and J shed 4 bases, with 22 bases lying between them. The CDR3 spans 18 residues. In germline, CDR1 is LGHDT, CDR2 YNNKEL (reference sequence). CDR3 in DNA: TGTGCCAGCAGCCAAGTTGTTGTTCGGGATCTGGGTGGCACTGAAGCTTTCTTT. The encoded protein is CASSQVVVRDLGGTEAFF.

The chain employs TRBV28 and TRBJ1-6, with a tentative D call TRBD1 (5 bases). Trimming took off 5 bases at V and 6 bases at J, with 11 bases between the two ends. The CDR3 loop spans 14 amino acids. Germline V gene lookup returns CDR1 MDHEN and CDR2 SYDVKM. The CDR3 DNA reads TGTGCCAGCAGTGATCCAGGGCGTAATTCACCCCTCCACTTT. It codes for CASSDPGRNSPLHF.

The chain uses TRBV5-1 and TRBJ2-7; 10 bases fit TRBD1. This CDR3 has 15 residues. Germline loops: CDR1 SGHRS, CDR2 YFSETQ. V was pared by 6 bases and J by 6 bases, with 12 bases of the junction left unmatched. The chain's CDR3 is CASTTAPGQGFEQYF. Here the CDR3 DNA reads TGCGCCAGCACTACCGCGCCGGGACAGGGGTTCGAGCAGTACTTC. Looking up the rest from reference TRBV5-1 and TRBJ2-7 gives the full variable domain: KAGVTQTPRYLIKTRGQQVTLSCSPISGHRSVSWYQQTPGQGLQFLFEYFSETQRNKGNFPGRFSGRQFSNSRSEMNVSTLELGDSALYLCASTTAPGQGFEQYFGPGTRLTVT.